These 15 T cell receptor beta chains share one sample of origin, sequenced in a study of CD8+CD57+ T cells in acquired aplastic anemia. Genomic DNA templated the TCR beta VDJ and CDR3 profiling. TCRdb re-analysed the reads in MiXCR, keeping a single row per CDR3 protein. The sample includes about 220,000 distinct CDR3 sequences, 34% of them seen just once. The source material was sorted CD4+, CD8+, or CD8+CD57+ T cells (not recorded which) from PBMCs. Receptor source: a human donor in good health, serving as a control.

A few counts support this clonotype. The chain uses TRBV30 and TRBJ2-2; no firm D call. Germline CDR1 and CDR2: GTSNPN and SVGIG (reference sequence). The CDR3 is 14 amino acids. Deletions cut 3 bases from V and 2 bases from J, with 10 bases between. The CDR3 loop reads CAWRGSLNTGELFF. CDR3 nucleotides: TGTGCCTGGAGGGGCAGTCTAAACACCGGGGAGCTGTTTTTT.

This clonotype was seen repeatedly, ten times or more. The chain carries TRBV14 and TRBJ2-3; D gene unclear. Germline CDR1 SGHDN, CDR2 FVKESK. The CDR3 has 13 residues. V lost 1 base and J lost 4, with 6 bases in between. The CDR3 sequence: CASSQVPPDTQYF. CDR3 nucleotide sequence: TGTGCCAGCAGCCAAGTCCCTCCAGATACGCAGTATTTT.

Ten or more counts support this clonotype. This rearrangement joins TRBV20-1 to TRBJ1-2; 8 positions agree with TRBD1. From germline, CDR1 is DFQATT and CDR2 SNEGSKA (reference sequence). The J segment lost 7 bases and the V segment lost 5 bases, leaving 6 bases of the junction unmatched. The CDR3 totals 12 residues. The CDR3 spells CSAVVDRGGYTF. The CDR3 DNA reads TGCAGTGCTGTAGTAGACAGGGGTGGCTACACCTTC.

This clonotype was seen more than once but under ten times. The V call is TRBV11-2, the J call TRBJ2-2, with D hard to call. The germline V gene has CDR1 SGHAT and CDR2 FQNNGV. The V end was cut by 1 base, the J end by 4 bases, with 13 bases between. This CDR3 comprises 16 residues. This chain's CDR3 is CASSLVPSLFTGELFF. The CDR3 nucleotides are TGTGCCAGCAGCTTAGTTCCCTCCCTCTTCACCGGGGAGCTGTTTTTT.

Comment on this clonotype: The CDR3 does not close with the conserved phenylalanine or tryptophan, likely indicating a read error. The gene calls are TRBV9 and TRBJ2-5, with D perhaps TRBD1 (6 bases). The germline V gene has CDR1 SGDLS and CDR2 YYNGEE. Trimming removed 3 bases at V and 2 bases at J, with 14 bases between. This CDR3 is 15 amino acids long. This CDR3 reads CASSGRGGSQETQYL. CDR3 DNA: TGTGCCAGCAGCGGTCGAGGGGGATCGCAAGAGACCCAGTACCTC.

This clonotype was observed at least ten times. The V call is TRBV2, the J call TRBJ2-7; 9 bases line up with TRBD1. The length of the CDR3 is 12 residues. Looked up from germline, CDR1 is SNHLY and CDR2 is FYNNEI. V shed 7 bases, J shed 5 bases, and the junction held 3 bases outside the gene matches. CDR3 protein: CASTRTGDEQYF. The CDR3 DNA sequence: TGTGCCAGCACCAGGACAGGGGACGAGCAGTACTTC.

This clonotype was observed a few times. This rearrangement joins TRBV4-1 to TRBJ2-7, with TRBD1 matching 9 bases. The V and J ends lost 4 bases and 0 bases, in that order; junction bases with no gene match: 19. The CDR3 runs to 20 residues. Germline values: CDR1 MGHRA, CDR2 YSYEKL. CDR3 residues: CASSPRQDRGIPPLSYEQYF. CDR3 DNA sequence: TGCGCCAGCAGCCCCCGCCAGGACAGGGGAATCCCCCCACTCTCCTACGAGCAGTACTTC.

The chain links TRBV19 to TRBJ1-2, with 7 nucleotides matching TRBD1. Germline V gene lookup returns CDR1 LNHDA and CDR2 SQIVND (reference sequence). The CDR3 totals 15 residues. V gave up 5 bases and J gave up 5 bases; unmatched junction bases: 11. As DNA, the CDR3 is TGTGCCAGTAGTGACCCCGGAGACAGGGTGTATGGCTACACCTTC. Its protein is CASSDPGDRVYGYTF. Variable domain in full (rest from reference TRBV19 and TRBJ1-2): DGGITQSPKYLFRKEGQNVTLSCEQNLNHDAMYWYRQDPGQGLRLIYYSQIVNDFQKGDIAEGYSVSREKKESFPLTVTSAQKNPTAFYLCASSDPGDRVYGYTFGSGTRLTVV.

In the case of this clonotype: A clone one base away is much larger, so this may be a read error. The CDR3 DNA sequence: TGTGCCAGCACAAGACTAACAGCTTACAATGAGCAGTTCTTC. Translation gives CASTRLTAYNEQFF. V usage is TRBV9 and J usage is TRBJ2-1, with D possibly matching TRBD2 (5 bases). V was trimmed by 6 bases and J by 4 bases, leaving 14 bases between them. From germline, CDR1 is SGDLS and CDR2 YYNGEE. The CDR3 is 14 residues long.

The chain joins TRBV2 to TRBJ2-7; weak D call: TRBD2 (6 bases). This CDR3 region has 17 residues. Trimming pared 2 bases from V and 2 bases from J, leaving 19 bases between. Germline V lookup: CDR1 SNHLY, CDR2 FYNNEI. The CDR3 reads CASSEFGVLGLTYEQYF. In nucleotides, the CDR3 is TGTGCCAGCAGTGAATTCGGTGTTCTGGGACTTACCTACGAGCAGTACTTC.

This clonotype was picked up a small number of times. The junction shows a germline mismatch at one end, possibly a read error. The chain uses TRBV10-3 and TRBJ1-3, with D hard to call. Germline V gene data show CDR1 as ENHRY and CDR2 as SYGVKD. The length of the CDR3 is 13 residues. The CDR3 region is CASSANSGNTIYF. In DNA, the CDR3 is TGTGCCAGCAGTGCAAACTCTGGAAACACCATATATTTT.

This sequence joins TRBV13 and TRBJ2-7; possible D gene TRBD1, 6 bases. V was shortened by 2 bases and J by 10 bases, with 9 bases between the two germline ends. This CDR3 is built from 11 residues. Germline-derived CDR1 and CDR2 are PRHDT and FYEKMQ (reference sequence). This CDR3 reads CASSLLGAQYF. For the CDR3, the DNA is TGTGCCAGCAGCTTATTGGGGGCCCAGTACTTC.

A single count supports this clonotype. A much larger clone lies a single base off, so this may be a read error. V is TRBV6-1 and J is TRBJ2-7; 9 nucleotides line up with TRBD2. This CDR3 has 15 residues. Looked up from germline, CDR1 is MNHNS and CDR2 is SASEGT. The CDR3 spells CAGSVTGTSTHEQYF. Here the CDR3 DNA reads TGTGCCGGCAGTGTCACCGGGACTAGCACCCACGAGCAGTACTTC.

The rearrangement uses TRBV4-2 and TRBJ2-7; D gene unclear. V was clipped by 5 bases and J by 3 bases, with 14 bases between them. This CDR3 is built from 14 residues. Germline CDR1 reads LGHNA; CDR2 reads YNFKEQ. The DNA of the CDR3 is TGTGCCAGCAGCGTAGGCCAGGACGTCTACGAGCAGTACTTC. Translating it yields CASSVGQDVYEQYF.

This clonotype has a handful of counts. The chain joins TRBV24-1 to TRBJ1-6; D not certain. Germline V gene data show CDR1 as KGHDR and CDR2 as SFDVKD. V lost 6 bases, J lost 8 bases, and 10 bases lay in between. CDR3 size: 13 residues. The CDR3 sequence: CATSLRVYSPLHF. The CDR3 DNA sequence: TGTGCCACCAGTTTAAGGGTATATTCACCCCTCCACTTT.